This TCR beta chain comes out of a study of blood T cell repertoires in COVID-19. For this clone: Other DNA variants within this sample encode the same CDR3.

The data were produced by immunoSEQ multiplex PCR, yet TCRdb's version contains in-frame clones alone and is incomplete. Among more than 65,000 clones listed, roughly 89% were seen once. In germline, CDR1 is SGHTA, CDR2 FQGTGA. V was shortened by 5 bases and J by 6 bases, with 12 bases between the two germline ends. The CDR3 is made up of 13 amino acids. The sequencing sample was made of peripheral blood. This TCR was sampled from a man aged 55 to 70 with acute or convalescent COVID-19. This chain links TRBV7-3 with TRBJ2-3, with a possible D match to TRBD1 (6 bases). CDR3 in amino acids: CASSLKRGDTQYF. The CDR3 DNA reads as TGTGCCAGCAGCCTAAAGAGGGGGGATACGCAGTATTTT.